This TCR beta chain emerged from a study of blood T cell repertoires in COVID-19. Study-wide background: COVID-19 samples collected from the United States, Italy and Spain covered acute and convalescent phases. In each case, the material was cDNA or gDNA derived from T cells, B-cell-depleted T cells, or PBMCs.

Produced via immunoSEQ multiplex PCR; TCRdb's table is partial and in-frame only. The table records some 74,000 clones, 83% of them present only once. V gave up 0 bases and J gave up 1 base; unmatched junction bases: 10. This CDR3 contains 19 residues. Germline V CDR1 and CDR2: SGHRS, YFSETQ. This sequence originates from a man at least 80 years old with acute or convalescent COVID-19. The sequencing input was peripheral blood. This chain uses TRBV5-1 with TRBJ2-3, with 11 bases fitting TRBD2. CDR3 in amino acids: CASSLGTSGPTEGTDTQYF. The CDR3 DNA is TGCGCCAGCAGCTTGGGGACTAGCGGGCCAACCGAGGGCACAGATACGCAGTATTTT.